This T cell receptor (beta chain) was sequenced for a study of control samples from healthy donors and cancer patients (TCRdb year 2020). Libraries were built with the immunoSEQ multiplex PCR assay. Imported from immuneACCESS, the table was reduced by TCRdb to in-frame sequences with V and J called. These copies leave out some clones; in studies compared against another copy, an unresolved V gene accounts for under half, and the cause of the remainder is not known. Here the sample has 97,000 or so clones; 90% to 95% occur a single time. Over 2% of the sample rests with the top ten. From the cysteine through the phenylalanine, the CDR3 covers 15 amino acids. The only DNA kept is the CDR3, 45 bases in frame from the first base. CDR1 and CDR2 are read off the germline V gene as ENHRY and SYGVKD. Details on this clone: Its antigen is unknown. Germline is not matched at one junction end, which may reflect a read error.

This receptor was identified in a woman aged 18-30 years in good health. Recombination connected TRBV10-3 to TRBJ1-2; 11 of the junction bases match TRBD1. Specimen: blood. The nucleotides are TGTGCCATCACTGAGGACAGGGGGCGCGTCTATGGCTACACCTTC. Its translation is CAITEDRGRVYGYTF.